This entry is about one TCR beta chain. Amplified TCR beta CDR3 regions derived from RNA transcripts. TCR CDR3 regions were first amplified by RT-PCR with HTBI primers. TCRdb reprocessed the multiplex PCR reads with MiXCR, giving one entry per CDR3 protein. The data show just under 750,000 distinct CDR3 sequences, roughly 32% seen once. The data stem from a study of T cells in Graves' hyperthyroidism and ophthalmopathy. Germline V lookup: CDR1 SGDLS, CDR2 YYNGEE. J lost 0 bases, V lost 7 bases, and 3 bases had no gene match. The CDR3 is 13 residues long. This TCR derives from a woman in her thirties or forties with Graves' hyperthyroidism. The source material was blood. V and J are TRBV9 and TRBJ2-7; 8 positions match TRBD2. In DNA form, the CDR3 reads TGTGCCAGCGGGCGGGAGGCCTCCTACGAGCAGTACTTC. Translation gives CASGREASYEQYF. Using reference TRBV9 and TRBJ2-7 for the parts outside the CDR3, the full variable domain is DSGVTQTPKHLITATGQRVTLRCSPRSGDLSVYWYQQSLDQGLQFLIQYYNGEERAKGNILERFSAQQFPDLHSELNLSSLELGDSALYFCASGREASYEQYFGPGTRLTVT.